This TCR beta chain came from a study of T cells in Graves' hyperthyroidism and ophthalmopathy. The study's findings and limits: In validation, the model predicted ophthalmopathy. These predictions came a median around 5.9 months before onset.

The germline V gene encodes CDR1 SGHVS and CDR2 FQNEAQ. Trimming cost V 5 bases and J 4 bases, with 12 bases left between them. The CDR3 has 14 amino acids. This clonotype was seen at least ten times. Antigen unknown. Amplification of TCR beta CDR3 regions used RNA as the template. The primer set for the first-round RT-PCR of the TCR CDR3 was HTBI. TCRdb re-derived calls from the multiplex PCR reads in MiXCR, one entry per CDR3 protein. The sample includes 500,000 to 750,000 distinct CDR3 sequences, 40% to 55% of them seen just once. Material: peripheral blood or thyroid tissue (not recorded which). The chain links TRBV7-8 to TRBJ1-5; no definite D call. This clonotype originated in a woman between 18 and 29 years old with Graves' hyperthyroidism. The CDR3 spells CASSILASNQPQHF. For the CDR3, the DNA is TGTGCCAGCAGCATCTTAGCAAGTAATCAGCCCCAGCATTTT.